These T cell receptor beta chains were read from a single sample in a study of CD8 T cells in ankylosing spondylitis. MiXCR, applied by TCRdb to the 5' RACE reads, yields one record per CDR3 protein. The data contain around 88,000 distinct CDR3 sequences, just under 9% of them seen just once; the ten biggest clones take up 5.1%. The sample taken for sequencing was blood, either unsorted or a sorted T cell fraction (not recorded which). Receptor source: a male donor with ankylosing spondylitis or in good health (not recorded which). The CDR3 runs from the conserved cysteine through the conserved F or W. D genes are given only for firm matches. Clone size is shown for a subset of rows, as once, few, many or a class of expanded clone.

cdr3_length: 18; v_call: TRBV28; d_call: TRBD1; clone_size: many; j_call: TRBJ2-1; cdr3_nt: TGTGCCAGCAGTTTCTTAACGGACAGGACCCTCTCCTACAATGAGCAGTTCTTC; cdr3_aa: CASSFLTDRTLSYNEQFF
cdr3_length: 13; v_call: TRBV2; d_call: TRBD2; clone_size: many; j_call: TRBJ2-7; cdr3_nt: TGTGCCAGCAAAAATTCTCCGGGGGGTGAGCGGTACTTC; cdr3_aa: CASKNSPGGERYF
cdr3_length: 12; v_call: TRBV29-1; d_call: -; clone_size: -; j_call: TRBJ2-1; cdr3_nt: TGCAGCGTTGACAGGATCTCCAATGAGCAGTTCTTC; cdr3_aa: CSVDRISNEQFF
cdr3_length: 15; v_call: TRBV2; d_call: -; clone_size: many; j_call: TRBJ2-2; cdr3_nt: TGTGCCGGGGGTTACGGGACGGAGAACACCGGGGAGCTGTTTTTT; cdr3_aa: CAGGYGTENTGELFF
cdr3_length: 12; v_call: TRBV20-1; d_call: -; clone_size: many; j_call: TRBJ2-1; cdr3_nt: TGCAGTGCTAGAGCCCCGAACAATGAGCAGTTCTTC; cdr3_aa: CSARAPNNEQFF
cdr3_length: 13; v_call: TRBV4-2; d_call: -; clone_size: many; j_call: TRBJ2-1; cdr3_nt: TGTGCCAGCAGCCAAGAACGGCTAGGCCGGCAGTTCTTC; cdr3_aa: CASSQERLGRQFF
cdr3_length: 13; v_call: TRBV29-1; d_call: -; clone_size: medium-sized; j_call: TRBJ2-5; cdr3_nt: TGCAGCGTCGCATTGACTGTCGAAGAGACCCAGTACTTC; cdr3_aa: CSVALTVEETQYF
cdr3_length: 12; v_call: TRBV29-1; d_call: -; clone_size: many; j_call: TRBJ2-3; cdr3_nt: TGCAGCGTTGAATTGGGTCGAGATACGCAGTATTTT; cdr3_aa: CSVELGRDTQYF
cdr3_length: 13; v_call: TRBV12-3/TRBV12-4; d_call: -; clone_size: many; j_call: TRBJ1-5; cdr3_nt: TGTGCCAGTGGGGAGGTCGGGAATCAGCCCCAGCATTTT; cdr3_aa: CASGEVGNQPQHF
cdr3_length: 12; v_call: TRBV28; d_call: -; clone_size: many; j_call: TRBJ1-2; cdr3_nt: TGTGCCAGCAGTTTGTACAGGGAAGGCTACACCTTC; cdr3_aa: CASSLYREGYTF
cdr3_length: 15; v_call: TRBV29-1; d_call: -; clone_size: few; j_call: TRBJ1-5; cdr3_nt: TGCAGCGTTGAAATACAGGGCAGGGGCAATCAGCCCCAGCATTTT; cdr3_aa: CSVEIQGRGNQPQHF
cdr3_length: 15; v_call: TRBV3-1; d_call: -; clone_size: many; j_call: TRBJ2-3; cdr3_nt: TGTGCCAGCAGCGACGACTATACTAGCACAGATACGCAGTATTTT; cdr3_aa: CASSDDYTSTDTQYF
cdr3_length: 13; v_call: TRBV29-1; d_call: -; clone_size: many; j_call: TRBJ2-5; cdr3_nt: TGCAGCGGGGGCGAAGGGCTAAGGGAGACCCAGTACTTC; cdr3_aa: CSGGEGLRETQYF
cdr3_length: 15; v_call: TRBV5-1; d_call: TRBD2; clone_size: many; j_call: TRBJ2-2; cdr3_nt: TGCGCCAGCAGCTCAAGCGGGGGGGAAACCGGGGAGCTGTTTTTT; cdr3_aa: CASSSSGGETGELFF
cdr3_length: 15; v_call: TRBV6-1; d_call: -; clone_size: -; j_call: TRBJ2-2; cdr3_nt: TGTGCCAGCAGTGAAGCGGCCAGACCCACCGGGGAGCTGTTTTTT; cdr3_aa: CASSEAARPTGELFF
cdr3_length: 16; v_call: TRBV4-1; d_call: TRBD2; clone_size: many; j_call: TRBJ2-3; cdr3_nt: TGCGCCAGCAGCCAAGACAATCGGGGGGGCACAGATACGCAGTATTTT; cdr3_aa: CASSQDNRGGTDTQYF
cdr3_length: 15; v_call: TRBV29-1; d_call: -; clone_size: many; j_call: TRBJ2-3; cdr3_nt: TGCAGCGTAACCCTACAGTGGCCTGACACAGATACGCAGTATTTT; cdr3_aa: CSVTLQWPDTDTQYF
cdr3_length: 16; v_call: TRBV29-1; d_call: TRBD2; clone_size: many; j_call: TRBJ2-1; cdr3_nt: TGCAGCAGTACGAAGGGTAGCGGGGGGATAGGGAATGAGCAGTTCTTC; cdr3_aa: CSSTKGSGGIGNEQFF
cdr3_length: 15; v_call: TRBV29-1; d_call: TRBD1; clone_size: many; j_call: TRBJ1-1; cdr3_nt: TGCAGCGTTGGTCCTACGACAGGGCGGGGCACTGAAGCTTTCTTT; cdr3_aa: CSVGPTTGRGTEAFF
cdr3_length: 13; v_call: TRBV27; d_call: TRBD1; clone_size: many; j_call: TRBJ2-7; cdr3_nt: TGTGCCAGCAGACAAACAGGGGCCCACGAGCAGTACTTC; cdr3_aa: CASRQTGAHEQYF
cdr3_length: 16; v_call: TRBV28; d_call: TRBD1; clone_size: few; j_call: TRBJ1-5; cdr3_nt: TGTGCCAGCAGTTTCCCTAGGGACAGGGGGCATCAGCCCCAGCATTTT; cdr3_aa: CASSFPRDRGHQPQHF
cdr3_length: 15; v_call: TRBV7-3; d_call: -; clone_size: few; j_call: TRBJ1-1; cdr3_nt: TGTGCCAGCAGCTCACTACCTGGGGGTGCCACTGAAGCTTTCTTT; cdr3_aa: CASSSLPGGATEAFF
cdr3_length: 16; v_call: TRBV5-1; d_call: TRBD1; clone_size: few; j_call: TRBJ2-3; cdr3_nt: TGCGCCAGCAGCTTGGGGGGACAGGGGAACACAGATACGCAGTATTTT; cdr3_aa: CASSLGGQGNTDTQYF
cdr3_length: 14; v_call: TRBV6-5; d_call: -; clone_size: -; j_call: TRBJ1-1; cdr3_nt: TGTGCCAGCAGTTACGGGTCGGGGGGCCCTGAAGCTTTCTTT; cdr3_aa: CASSYGSGGPEAFF
cdr3_length: 16; v_call: TRBV7-7; d_call: TRBD2; clone_size: many; j_call: TRBJ2-1; cdr3_nt: TGTGCTAGCAGCCCACGACTAGCGGGGCCTGGGAATGAGCAGTTCTTC; cdr3_aa: CASSPRLAGPGNEQFF
cdr3_length: 15; v_call: TRBV19; d_call: -; clone_size: -; j_call: TRBJ1-5; cdr3_nt: TGTGCCAGTAGTATAGATCGGGCTAGCAATCAGCCCCAGCATTTT; cdr3_aa: CASSIDRASNQPQHF
cdr3_length: 13; v_call: TRBV4-2; d_call: TRBD2; clone_size: many; j_call: TRBJ2-7; cdr3_nt: TGTGCCAGCAGCGGAGGACTAGCCCACGAGCAGTACTTC; cdr3_aa: CASSGGLAHEQYF
cdr3_length: 15; v_call: TRBV3-1; d_call: TRBD2; clone_size: many; j_call: TRBJ2-7; cdr3_nt: TGTGCCAGCCCCCGGCTAGCGGGGGGGCCGTATGAGCAGTACTTC; cdr3_aa: CASPRLAGGPYEQYF